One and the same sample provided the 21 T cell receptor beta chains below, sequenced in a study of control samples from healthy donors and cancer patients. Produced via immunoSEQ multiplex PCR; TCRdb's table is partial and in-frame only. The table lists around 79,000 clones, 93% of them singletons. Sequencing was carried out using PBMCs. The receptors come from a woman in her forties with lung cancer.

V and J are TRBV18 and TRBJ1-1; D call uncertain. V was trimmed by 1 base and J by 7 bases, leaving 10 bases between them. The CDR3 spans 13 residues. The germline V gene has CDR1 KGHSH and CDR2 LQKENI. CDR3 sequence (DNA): TGTGCCAGCTCACCACTCTCGGTTAATGAAGCTTTCTTT. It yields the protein CASSPLSVNEAFF.

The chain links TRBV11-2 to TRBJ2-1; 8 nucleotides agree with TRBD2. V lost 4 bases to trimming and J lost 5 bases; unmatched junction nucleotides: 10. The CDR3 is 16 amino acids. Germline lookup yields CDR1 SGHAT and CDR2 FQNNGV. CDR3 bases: TGTGCCAGCAGCTCAAAAGGGACTAGAAGAAACAATGAGCAGTTCTTC. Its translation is CASSSKGTRRNNEQFF.

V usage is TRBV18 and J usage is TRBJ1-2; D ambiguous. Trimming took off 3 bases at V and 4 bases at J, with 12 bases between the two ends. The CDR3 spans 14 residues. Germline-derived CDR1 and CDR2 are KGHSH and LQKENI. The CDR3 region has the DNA TGTGCCAGCTCACCCCCCAACAGCCCCTATGGCTACACCTTC. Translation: CASSPPNSPYGYTF.

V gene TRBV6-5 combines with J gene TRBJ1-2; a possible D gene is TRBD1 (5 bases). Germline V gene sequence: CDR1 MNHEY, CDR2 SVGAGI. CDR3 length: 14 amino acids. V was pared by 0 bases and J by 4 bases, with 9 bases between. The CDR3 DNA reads TGTGCCAGCAGTTACTCCGGCAGGGCCTATGGCTACACCTTC. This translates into CASSYSGRAYGYTF.

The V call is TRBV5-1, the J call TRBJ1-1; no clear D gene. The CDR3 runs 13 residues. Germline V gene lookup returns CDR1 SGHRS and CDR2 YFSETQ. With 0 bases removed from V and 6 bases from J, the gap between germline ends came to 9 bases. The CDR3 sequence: CASSLGHTPEAFF. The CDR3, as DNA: TGCGCCAGCAGCTTGGGGCACACGCCTGAAGCTTTCTTT.

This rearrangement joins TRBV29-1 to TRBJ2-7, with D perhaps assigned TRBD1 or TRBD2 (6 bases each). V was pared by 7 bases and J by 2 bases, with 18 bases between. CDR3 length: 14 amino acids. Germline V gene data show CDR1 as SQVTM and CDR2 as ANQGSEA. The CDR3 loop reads CSAKGSGAAYEQYF. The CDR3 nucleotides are TGCAGCGCAAAGGGGTCGGGGGCCGCCTACGAGCAGTACTTC.

The CDR3 region has the DNA TGTGCCAGCAGCTTAGCCCTGACAGGGGCTGGCTACACCTTC. Its translation: CASSLALTGAGYTF. The V call is TRBV11-3, the J call TRBJ1-2, with TRBD1 matching over 8 bases. This CDR3 spans 14 amino acids. J gave up 7 bases and V 1 base, and 5 bases lay outside the gene matches. From germline, CDR1 is SGHNT and CDR2 YENEEA.

The CDR3 DNA reads as TGTGCCACCTCGGGACAGGGTACCACAGATACGCAGTATTTT. Translating gives CATSGQGTTDTQYF. The chain joins TRBV24-1 to TRBJ2-3; 9 bases fit TRBD1. Germline V gene sequence: CDR1 KGHDR, CDR2 SFDVKD. V shed 9 bases and J 2 bases; nucleotides not matched to a gene: 5. The CDR3 sequence is 14 residues long.

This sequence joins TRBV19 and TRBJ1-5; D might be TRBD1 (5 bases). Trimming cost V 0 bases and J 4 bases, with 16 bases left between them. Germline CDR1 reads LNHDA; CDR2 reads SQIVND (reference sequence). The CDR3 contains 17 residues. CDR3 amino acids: CASSIDPRQPANQPQHF. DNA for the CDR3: TGTGCCAGTAGTATAGATCCTCGACAGCCAGCTAATCAGCCCCAGCATTTT.

The CDR3 loop reads CASIPRGAGTSYEQYF. The CDR3 DNA is TGTGCCAGCATTCCCCGGGGGGCAGGGACCTCCTACGAGCAGTACTTC. The V gene is TRBV2, the J gene TRBJ2-7, with a weak D call TRBD2 (7 bases). The CDR3 runs to 16 residues. Germline values: CDR1 SNHLY, CDR2 FYNNEI. The V gene lost 7 bases and the J gene lost 0 bases, with 19 bases spanning the gap.

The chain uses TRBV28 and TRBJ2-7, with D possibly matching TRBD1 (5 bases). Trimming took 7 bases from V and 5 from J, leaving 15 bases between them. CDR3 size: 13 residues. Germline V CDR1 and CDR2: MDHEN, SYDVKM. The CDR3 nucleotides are TGTGCCAGCATGGCAGGGTATGAGGACGAGCAGTACTTC. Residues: CASMAGYEDEQYF.

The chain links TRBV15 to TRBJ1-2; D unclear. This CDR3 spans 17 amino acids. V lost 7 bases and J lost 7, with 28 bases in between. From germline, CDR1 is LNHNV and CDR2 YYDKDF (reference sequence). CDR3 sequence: CATTQEEVWHPLSGYTF. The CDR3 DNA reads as TGTGCCACCACCCAAGAGGAAGTGTGGCACCCTTTGAGTGGCTACACCTTC. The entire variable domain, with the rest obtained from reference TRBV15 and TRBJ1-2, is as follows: DAMVIQNPRYQVTQFGKPVTLSCSQTLNHNVMYWYQQKSSQAPKLLFHYYDKDFNNEADTPDNFQSRRPNTSFCFLDIRSPGLGDTAMYLCATTQEEVWHPLSGYTFGSGTRLTVV.

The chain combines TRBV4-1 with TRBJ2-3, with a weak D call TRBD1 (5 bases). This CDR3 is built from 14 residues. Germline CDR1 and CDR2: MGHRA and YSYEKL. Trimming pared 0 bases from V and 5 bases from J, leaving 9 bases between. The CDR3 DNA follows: TGCGCCAGCAGCCAAGAGGTCAGGGAAGATACGCAGTATTTT. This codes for CASSQEVREDTQYF.

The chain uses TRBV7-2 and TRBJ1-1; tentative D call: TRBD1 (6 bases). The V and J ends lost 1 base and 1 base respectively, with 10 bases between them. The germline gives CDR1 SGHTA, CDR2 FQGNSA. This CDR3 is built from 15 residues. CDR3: CASSLVGGGNTEAFF. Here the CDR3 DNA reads TGTGCCAGCAGCTTAGTTGGGGGCGGGAACACTGAAGCTTTCTTT.

As DNA, the CDR3 is TGTGCCAGCAGTGACGCGTATTCCCGGTATACGCAGTATTTT. Its protein is CASSDAYSRYTQYF. The J gene is TRBJ2-3, the V gene TRBV2, with D unclear. The CDR3 contains 14 residues. V was cut by 3 bases and J by 7 bases, with 14 bases left in between. CDR1 SNHLY and CDR2 FYNNEI come from the germline V gene.

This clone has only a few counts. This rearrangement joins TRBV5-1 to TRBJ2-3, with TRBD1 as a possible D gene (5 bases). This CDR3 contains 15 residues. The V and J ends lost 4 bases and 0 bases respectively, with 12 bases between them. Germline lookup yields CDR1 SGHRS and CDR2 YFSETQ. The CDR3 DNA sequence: TGCGCCAGCAGCGCGGACAAAGCTAGCACAGATACGCAGTATTTT. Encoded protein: CASSADKASTDTQYF.

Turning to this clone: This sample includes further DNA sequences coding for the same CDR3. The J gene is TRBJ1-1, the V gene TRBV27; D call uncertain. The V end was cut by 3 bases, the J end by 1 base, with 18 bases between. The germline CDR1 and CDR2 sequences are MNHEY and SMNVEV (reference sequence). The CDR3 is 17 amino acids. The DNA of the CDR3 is TGTGCCAGCAGTTTGGCTCTTCTCGGACGGCCGAACACTGAAGCTTTCTTT. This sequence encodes CASSLALLGRPNTEAFF.

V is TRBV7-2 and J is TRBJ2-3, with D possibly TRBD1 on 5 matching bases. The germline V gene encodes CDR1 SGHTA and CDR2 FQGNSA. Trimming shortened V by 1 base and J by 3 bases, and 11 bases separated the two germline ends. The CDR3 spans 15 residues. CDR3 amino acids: CASSLGGRWTDTQYF. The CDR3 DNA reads TGTGCCAGCAGCTTAGGGGGCAGGTGGACAGATACGCAGTATTTT.

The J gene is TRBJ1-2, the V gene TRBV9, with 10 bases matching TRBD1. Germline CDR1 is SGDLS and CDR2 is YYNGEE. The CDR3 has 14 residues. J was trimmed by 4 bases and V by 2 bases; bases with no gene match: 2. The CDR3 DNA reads TGTGCCAGCAGCGTTGGGACAGGGGTCTATGGCTACACCTTC. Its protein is CASSVGTGVYGYTF.

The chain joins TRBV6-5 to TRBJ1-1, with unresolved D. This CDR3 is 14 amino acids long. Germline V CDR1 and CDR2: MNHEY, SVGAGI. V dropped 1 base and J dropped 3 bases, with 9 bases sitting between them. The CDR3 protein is CASSYLGRDTEAFF. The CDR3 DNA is TGTGCCAGCAGTTACTTGGGGAGGGACACTGAAGCTTTCTTT.

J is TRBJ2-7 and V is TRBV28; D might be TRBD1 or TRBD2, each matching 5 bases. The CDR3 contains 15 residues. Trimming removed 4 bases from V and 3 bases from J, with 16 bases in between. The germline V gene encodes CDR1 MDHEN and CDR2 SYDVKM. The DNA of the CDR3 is TGTGCCAGCAGTTCAGGCCTCGGGACCATCTACGAGCAGTACTTC. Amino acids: CASSSGLGTIYEQYF. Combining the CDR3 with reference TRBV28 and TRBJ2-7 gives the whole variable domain DVKVTQSSRYLVKRTGEKVFLECVQDMDHENMFWYRQDPGLGLRLIYFSYDVKMKEKGDIPEGYSVSREKKERFSLILESASTNQTSMYLCASSSGLGTIYEQYFGPGTRLTVT.